This TCR beta chain was captured in a study of CD8+ T cells in alopecia areata (dated by TCRdb to 2017 to 2018). About the full investigation: Treated patients were enrolled in an open-label pilot trial of oral tofacitinib, 5 to 10 mg twice daily, for moderate-to-severe alopecia areata. RNA came from the PAXgene miRNA kit for fixed scalp, the miRNeasy kit for PBMCs, and the RNeasy kit for mouse skin. High-throughput TCRbeta sequencing was used to examine T cell clonal expansion in alopecia areata in both the C3H/HeJ mouse model and human patients. Biopsies were taken from tofacitinib-treated patients at baseline and at 4 and 24 weeks of treatment, and a later scalp biopsy was taken in several of the tofacitinib-treated patients. On the human side, TCRbeta sequencing was run on scalp tissue and on sorted CD4+ and CD8+ peripheral blood T cells from healthy controls and from alopecia areata patients with either patchy or totalis/universalis disease. Clonality in the scalp was compared among normal scalp (n=4), patchy alopecia areata scalp (n=8), and alopecia totalis/universalis scalp (n=8). Amplification of TCRbeta CDR3 regions was done by immunoSEQ multiplex PCR using 35 Vbeta forward primers and 13 Jbeta reverse primers. Tofacitinib was administered for 6 to 18 months, and 6 months of follow-up off drug were then conducted to assess delayed response and recurrence.

This specimen's time point label, per the study, means: baseline before oral tofacitinib. Peripheral blood and lesional scalp punch biopsies were obtained from patients with alopecia areata. PBMCs were isolated by density centrifugation and stained for CD3, CD4 and CD8, after which CD4+ and CD8+ T cells were sorted on a FACSAria. Broader findings and caveats from the paper: Lesional scalp, especially in alopecia totalis/universalis, showed higher clonality and more expanded CD8+ clones than normal scalp, suggesting antigenic drive. Compared with mice, TCR sequences shared between patients were less clear, possibly partly because of HLA diversity across the patient population. Unlike mouse skin, where gammadelta T cells dominate, normal human skin contains resident alphabeta T cells that get sequenced too, which complicates analysis of the scalp TCR repertoire.

With regard to this clone: Its target antigen remains unknown. No much larger clone exists at a distance of one base, and base qualities are not known.

The receptor library was made with the immunoSEQ multiplex PCR assay. To provide template for TCR sequencing, every sample had RNA extracted and reverse transcribed into cDNA. First-strand cDNA was synthesized with SuperScript III using a 2:1 mix of oligo-dT and random hexamers. A synthetic immune receptor repertoire was used to assess amplification bias, and residual bias was removed computationally. For the original study's pipeline: Raw reads were preprocessed for error removal, and CDR3 was defined according to IMGT conventions as running from the conserved cysteine to phenylalanine. To get clonality, Shannon entropy was normalized by log2 of the number of productive unique TCRs and the result was subtracted from 1. CD4 or CD8 identity of scalp clones was inferred by cross-referencing scalp TCRbeta sequences with sorted blood CD4 and CD8 repertoires. What TCRdb holds here is the immuneACCESS table cut down to in-frame rearrangements. Part of the clones is not present; checked against another copy, under half of the missing clones reflect an unresolved V gene, and the others are unexplained. D and trimming come from the DNA, and the V and J calls and clone size come from that table. Here the sample has roughly 65,000 clones; around 49% occur a single time. Approximately 18% of the sample lies in the top ten.

Sequencing used CD8+ T cells sorted from blood, obtained at week 0. The TCR was taken from a human donor with alopecia areata.

The DNA sequence reads TGTGCCAGCAGCTTTAGCGGAAAAGGGTACGGTGAGCAGTTCTTC. This encodes CASSFSGKGYGEQFF. The rearranged segments are TRBV7-9 and TRBJ2-1; 6 matching bases give a weak D call of TRBD2. From the germline V gene (reference sequence), CDR1 is SEHNR and CDR2 is FQNEAQ. V is reduced by 3 bases and J by 9 bases, leaving a spacing of 18 bases between them. There are 15 amino acids in the CDR3, from cysteine to phenylalanine inclusive. Of the read, only the CDR3 DNA is kept; its 45 bases are in frame from base 1. With all but the CDR3 taken from the reference TRBV7-9 and TRBJ2-1 genes, the full variable domain is: DTGVSQNPRHKITKRGQNVTFRCDPISEHNRLYWYRQTLGQGPEFLTYFQNEAQLEKSRLLSDRFSAERPKGSFSTLEIQRTEQGDSAMYLCASSFSGKGYGEQFFGPGTRLTVL.